This T cell receptor (beta chain) came from a study of T cell repertoires in cytomegalovirus infection (dated by TCRdb to between 2018 and 2021). Notes on the research overall: The peptide stimulations were aimed at well-studied HLA-B-restricted epitopes as well as recently identified HLA-C-restricted CMV epitopes, whose presentation resists viral immunomodulation. Donor HLA type was relevant to the analysis, as public TCR beta signatures indicated carriage of CMV infection together with the matching HLA type. What the study reported, not specific to this receptor: In both this cohort and an independent roughly 350-donor cohort, the cumulative frequency of public TCR beta family members distinguished carriers of CMV infection plus the relevant HLA type. In the ex vivo response, HLA-C-restricted CMV-specific TCR beta clonotypes were dominant, and in two of eight donors the single most frequent clonotype came from this HLA-C-restricted group.

The sequencing machine was an Illumina HiSeq 1500. TCRdb reran the public reads through fastp at Q25 and MiXCR, keeping productive beta chains. Identical CDR3 protein sequences are pooled into one entry, listed with their most common genes and DNA. A total of about 920,000 distinct CDR3 sequences appear in this sample, about 33% of them only once. The ten top clones hold around 15% of the sample. Via the germline V gene, CDR1 is MDHEN and CDR2 SYDVKM. V drops 4 bases and J drops 0 bases, leaving 8 bases in between. Including cysteine and phenylalanine, the CDR3 has 14 amino acids. The kept DNA is CDR3 alone, 42 bases in frame from the first base. What the treatment or condition label conveys for this sample: in vitro stimulation with specific CMV peptide epitopes to enrich CMV-specific T cells. This clonotype was found a few times. The antigen it binds to is not known. Base quality data are lacking; no much larger clone is found one base away.

In this chain, TRBV28 is recombined with TRBJ2-3; a confident D gene designation cannot be given. The receptor comes from a human donor in good health (CMV status not recorded). Some clones in this sample may be carry-over from other donors' samples. This specimen was cultured CD8+ T cells from PBMCs, taken from culture after CMV antigen stimulation. The DNA sequence is given as TGTGCCAGCAGTTATGAGGATAGCACAGATACGCAGTATTTT. It translates to CASSYEDSTDTQYF.